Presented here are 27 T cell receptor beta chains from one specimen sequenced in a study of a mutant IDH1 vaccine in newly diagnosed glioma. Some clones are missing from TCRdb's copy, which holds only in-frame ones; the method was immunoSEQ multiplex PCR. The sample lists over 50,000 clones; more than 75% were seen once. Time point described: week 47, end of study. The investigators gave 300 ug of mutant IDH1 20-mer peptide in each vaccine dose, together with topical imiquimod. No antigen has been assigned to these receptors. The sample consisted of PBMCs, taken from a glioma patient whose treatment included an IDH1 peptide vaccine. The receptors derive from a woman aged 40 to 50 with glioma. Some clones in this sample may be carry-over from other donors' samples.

The CDR3 reads CASRWQGYQPQHF. The DNA for the CDR3 is TGTGCCAGCAGGTGGCAGGGTTATCAGCCCCAGCATTTT. The rearrangement links TRBV5-8 to TRBJ1-5, with a weak D call TRBD1 (5 bases). Germline assignment: CDR1 SGHTS and CDR2 YDEGEE. This CDR3 spans 13 amino acids. The V gene lost 5 bases and the J gene lost 5 bases, with 11 bases spanning the gap.

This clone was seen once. CDR3 region: CASSYSSSESTPLHF. The CDR3 DNA is TGTGCCAGCAGTTACTCGAGTAGTGAATCCACACCCCTCCACTTT. The J gene is TRBJ1-6, the V gene TRBV6-5; no reliable D call. This CDR3 contains 15 residues. Germline V gives CDR1 MNHEY, CDR2 SVGAGI. The V end was cut by 0 bases, the J end by 11 bases, with 14 bases between.

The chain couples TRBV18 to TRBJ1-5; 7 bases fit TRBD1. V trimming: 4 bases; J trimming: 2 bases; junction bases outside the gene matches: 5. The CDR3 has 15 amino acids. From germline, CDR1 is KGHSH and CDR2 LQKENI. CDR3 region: CASSRDRVGNQPQHF. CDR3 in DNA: TGTGCCAGCTCACGCGACAGGGTTGGCAATCAGCCCCAGCATTTT.

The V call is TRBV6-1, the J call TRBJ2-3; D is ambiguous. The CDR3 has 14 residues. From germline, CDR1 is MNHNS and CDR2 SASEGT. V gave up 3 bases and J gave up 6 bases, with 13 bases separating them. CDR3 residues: CASSDRGLDDTQYF. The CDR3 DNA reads TGTGCCAGCAGTGATAGAGGTCTGGATGATACGCAGTATTTT.

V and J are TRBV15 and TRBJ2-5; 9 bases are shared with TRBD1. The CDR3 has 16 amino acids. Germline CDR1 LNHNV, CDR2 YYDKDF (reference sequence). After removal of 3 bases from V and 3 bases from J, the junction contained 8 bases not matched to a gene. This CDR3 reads CATSSTPGQGEETQYF. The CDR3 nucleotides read TGTGCCACCAGCAGTACGCCGGGACAGGGCGAAGAGACCCAGTACTTC.

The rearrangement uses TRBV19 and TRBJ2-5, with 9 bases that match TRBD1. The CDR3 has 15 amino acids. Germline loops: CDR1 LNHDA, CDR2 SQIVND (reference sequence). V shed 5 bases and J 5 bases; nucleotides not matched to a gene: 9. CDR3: CASSPGQGWEETQYF. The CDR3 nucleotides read TGTGCCAGTAGTCCGGGACAGGGATGGGAGGAGACCCAGTACTTC.

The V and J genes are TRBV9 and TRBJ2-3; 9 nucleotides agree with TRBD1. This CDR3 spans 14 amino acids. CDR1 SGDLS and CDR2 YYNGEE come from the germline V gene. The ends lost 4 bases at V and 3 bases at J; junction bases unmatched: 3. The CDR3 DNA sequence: TGTGCCAGCAGCCCCGGACAGGGGACAGATACGCAGTATTTT. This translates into CASSPGQGTDTQYF.

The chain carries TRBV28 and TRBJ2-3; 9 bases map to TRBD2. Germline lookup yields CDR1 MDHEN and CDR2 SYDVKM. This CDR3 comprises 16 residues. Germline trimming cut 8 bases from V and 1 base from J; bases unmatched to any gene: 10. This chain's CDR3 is CASQGPSSGGTDTQYF. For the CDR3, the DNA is TGTGCCAGCCAGGGACCCTCTAGCGGGGGCACAGATACGCAGTATTTT.

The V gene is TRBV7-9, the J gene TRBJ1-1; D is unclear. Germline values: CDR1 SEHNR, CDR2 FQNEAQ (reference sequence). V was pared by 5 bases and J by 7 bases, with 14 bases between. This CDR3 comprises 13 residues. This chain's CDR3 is CASSVGRLLEAFF. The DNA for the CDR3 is TGTGCCAGCAGCGTTGGGAGACTCCTTGAAGCTTTCTTT.

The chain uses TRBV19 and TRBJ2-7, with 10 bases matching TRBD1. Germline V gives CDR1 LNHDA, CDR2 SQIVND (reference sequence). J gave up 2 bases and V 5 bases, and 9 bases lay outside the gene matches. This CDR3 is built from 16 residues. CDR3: CASSFLSGQGTYEQYF. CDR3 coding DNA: TGTGCCAGTAGTTTCCTCTCGGGACAGGGGACCTACGAGCAGTACTTC.

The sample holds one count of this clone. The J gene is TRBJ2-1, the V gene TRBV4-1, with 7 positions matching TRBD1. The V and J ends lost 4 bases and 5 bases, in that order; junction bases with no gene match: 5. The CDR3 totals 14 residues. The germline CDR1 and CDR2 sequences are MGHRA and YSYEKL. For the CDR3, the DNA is TGCGCCAGCAGCCTTACCGGGACAGACAATGAGCAGTTCTTC. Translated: CASSLTGTDNEQFF.

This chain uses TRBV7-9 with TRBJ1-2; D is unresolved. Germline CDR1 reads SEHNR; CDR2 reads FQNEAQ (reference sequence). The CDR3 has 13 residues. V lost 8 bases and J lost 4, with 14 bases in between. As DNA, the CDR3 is TGTGCCAGCCACCGCGGGCAAAGCTATGGCTACACCTTC. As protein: CASHRGQSYGYTF.

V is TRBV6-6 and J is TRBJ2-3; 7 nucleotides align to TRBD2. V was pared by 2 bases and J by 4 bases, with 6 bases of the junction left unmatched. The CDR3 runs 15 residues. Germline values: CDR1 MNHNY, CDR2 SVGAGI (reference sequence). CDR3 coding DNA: TGTGCCAGCAGTTACCAAGGAACTAGCGCAGATACGCAGTATTTT. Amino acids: CASSYQGTSADTQYF.

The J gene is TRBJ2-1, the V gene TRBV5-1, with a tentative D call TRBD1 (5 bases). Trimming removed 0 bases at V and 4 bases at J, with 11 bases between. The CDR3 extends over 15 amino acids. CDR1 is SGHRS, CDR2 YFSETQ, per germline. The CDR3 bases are TGCGCCAGCAGCTTGGCTCAGGGTCTATACAATGAGCAGTTCTTC. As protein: CASSLAQGLYNEQFF.

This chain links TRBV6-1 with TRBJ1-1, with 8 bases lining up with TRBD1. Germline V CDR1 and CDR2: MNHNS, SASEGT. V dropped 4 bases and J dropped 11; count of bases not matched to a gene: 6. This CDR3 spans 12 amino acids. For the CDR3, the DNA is TGTGCCAGCAGTGCTCGACAGGGGTTCGCTTTCTTT. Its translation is CASSARQGFAFF.

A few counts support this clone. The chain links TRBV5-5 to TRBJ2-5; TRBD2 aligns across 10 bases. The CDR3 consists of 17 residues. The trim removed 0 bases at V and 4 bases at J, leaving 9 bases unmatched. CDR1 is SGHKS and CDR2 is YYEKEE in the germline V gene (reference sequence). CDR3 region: CASSLELAGGWRETQYF. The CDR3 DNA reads TGTGCCAGCAGCTTGGAGTTAGCGGGAGGTTGGAGAGAGACCCAGTACTTC.

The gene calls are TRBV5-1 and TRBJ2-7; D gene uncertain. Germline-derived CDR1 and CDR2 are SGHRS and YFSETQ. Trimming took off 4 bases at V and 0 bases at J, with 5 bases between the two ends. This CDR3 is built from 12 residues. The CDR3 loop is CASSPGSYEQYF. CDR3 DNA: TGCGCCAGCAGCCCGGGCTCCTACGAGCAGTACTTC.

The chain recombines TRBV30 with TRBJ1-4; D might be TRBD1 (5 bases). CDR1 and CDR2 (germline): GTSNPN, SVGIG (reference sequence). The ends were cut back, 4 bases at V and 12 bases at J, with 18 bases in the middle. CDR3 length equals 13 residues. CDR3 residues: CAWTTGDRQELFF. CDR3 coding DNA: TGTGCCTGGACCACCGGGGACCGACAAGAACTGTTTTTT. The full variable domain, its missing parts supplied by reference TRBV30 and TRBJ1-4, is SQTIHQWPATLVQPVGSPLSLECTVEGTSNPNLYWYRQAAGRGLQLLFYSVGIGQISSEVPQNLSASRPQDRQFILSSKKLLLSDSGFYLCAWTTGDRQELFFGSGTQLSVL.

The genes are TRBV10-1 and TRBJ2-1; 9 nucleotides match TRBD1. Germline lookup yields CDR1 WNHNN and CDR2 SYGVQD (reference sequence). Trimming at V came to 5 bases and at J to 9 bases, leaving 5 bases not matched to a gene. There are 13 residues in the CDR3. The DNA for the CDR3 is TGCGCCAGCAGTACGGGACAGGGAGGTGAGCAGTTCTTC. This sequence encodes CASSTGQGGEQFF.

The CDR3 region is CASSHYQPQHF. The CDR3 DNA reads as TGTGCCAGCAGTCACTATCAGCCCCAGCATTTT. This chain links TRBV5-7 with TRBJ1-5; D uncertain. TRBV5-7 falls under the ORF class, with uncertain function. CDR3 length: 11 residues. Trimming took off 5 bases at V and 5 bases at J, with 5 bases between the two ends.

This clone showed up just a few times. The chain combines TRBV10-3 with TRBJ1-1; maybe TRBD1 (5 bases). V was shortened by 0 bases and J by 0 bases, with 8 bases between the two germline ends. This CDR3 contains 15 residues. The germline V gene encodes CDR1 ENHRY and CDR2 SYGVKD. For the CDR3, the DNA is TGTGCCATCAGTGAGTCGGAGGGGCTGAACACTGAAGCTTTCTTT. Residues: CAISESEGLNTEAFF.

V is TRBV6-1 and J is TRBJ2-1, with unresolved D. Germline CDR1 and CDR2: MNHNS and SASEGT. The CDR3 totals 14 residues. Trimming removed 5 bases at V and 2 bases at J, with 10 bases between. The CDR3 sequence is CASSKDGAYNEQFF. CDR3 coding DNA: TGTGCCAGCAGTAAGGACGGAGCCTACAATGAGCAGTTCTTC.

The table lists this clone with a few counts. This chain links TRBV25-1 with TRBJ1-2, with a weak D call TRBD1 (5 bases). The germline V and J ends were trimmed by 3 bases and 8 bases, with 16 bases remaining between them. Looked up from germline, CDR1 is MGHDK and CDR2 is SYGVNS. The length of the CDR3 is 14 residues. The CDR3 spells CASSEGTATRGYTF. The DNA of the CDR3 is TGTGCCAGCAGTGAGGGGACGGCCACTCGGGGCTACACCTTC.

This CDR3 reads CASCRSPGGETQYF. DNA of the CDR3: TGTGCCAGCTGCAGATCCCCCGGAGGGGAGACCCAGTACTTC. V and J are TRBV9 and TRBJ2-5; TRBD2 is a possible D gene (6 bases). The CDR3 loop spans 14 amino acids. Germline assignment: CDR1 SGDLS and CDR2 YYNGEE. Between the trimmed V and J ends, which lost 7 bases and 5 bases, there was a span of 18 bases. The variable domain in full, completed from reference TRBV9 and TRBJ2-5, reads DSGVTQTPKHLITATGQRVTLRCSPRSGDLSVYWYQQSLDQGLQFLIQYYNGEERAKGNILERFSAQQFPDLHSELNLSSLELGDSALYFCASCRSPGGETQYFGPGTRLLVL.

This CDR3 is CASSEVRAGELFF. CDR3 bases: TGTGCCAGCAGCGAGGTCCGAGCCGGGGAGCTGTTTTTT. The chain has TRBV9 and TRBJ2-2; D remains unclear. The ends were cut back, 3 bases at V and 6 bases at J, with 9 bases in the middle. This CDR3 is built from 13 residues. CDR1 is SGDLS and CDR2 is YYNGEE in the germline V gene.

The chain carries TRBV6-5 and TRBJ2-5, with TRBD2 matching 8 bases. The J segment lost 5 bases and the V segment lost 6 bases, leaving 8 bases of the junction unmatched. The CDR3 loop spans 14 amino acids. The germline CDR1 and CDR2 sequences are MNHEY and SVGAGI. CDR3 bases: TGTGCCAGCAGGAGAGCGGGGGCGAGGGAGACCCAGTACTTC. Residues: CASRRAGARETQYF.

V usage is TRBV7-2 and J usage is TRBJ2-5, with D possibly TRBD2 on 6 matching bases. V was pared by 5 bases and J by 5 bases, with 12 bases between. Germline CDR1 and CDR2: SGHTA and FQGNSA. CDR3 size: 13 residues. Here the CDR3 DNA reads TGTGCCAGCAGCCCGGGAGTCGGGGAGACCCAGTACTTC. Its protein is CASSPGVGETQYF.